This is a list of T cell receptor beta chains from one sample in a study of identical twins. TCRdb passed the 5' RACE reads through MiXCR, listing each CDR3 protein once. This table holds around 250,000 distinct CDR3 sequences, roughly 13% found once. A further study also used this sample, focusing on yellow fever vaccine responses in identical twins.

The source material was memory (CD45RO+) T cells sorted from blood. Receptors originate from a young woman in good health. CDR3s leave out the opening cysteine and the closing phenylalanine or tryptophan. The D gene is left open where the match is weak.

j_call d_call v_call cdr3_aa
TRBJ2-5 TRBD2 TRBV7-9 ASSSEFGGGQETQY
TRBJ2-5 NA TRBV20-1 SAPLSGEETQY
TRBJ2-7 TRBD2 TRBV18 ASSPGLAGGMGEQY
TRBJ2-1 TRBD2 TRBV4-1 ASSQASGGYNEQF
TRBJ2-6 TRBD1 TRBV28 ASSLSEPGTGLNSGANVLT
TRBJ2-1 TRBD1 TRBV24-1 ATRETGGINNEQF
TRBJ2-7 NA TRBV12-3/TRBV12-4 ASSFRQGGPYEQY
TRBJ2-5 NA TRBV18 ASSPRAETQY
TRBJ2-7 NA TRBV4-2 ASSQRWQSPPEQY
TRBJ2-2 NA TRBV4-3 ASSQDWESHTGELF
TRBJ2-5 TRBD2 TRBV2 ASTRLAGGGETQY
TRBJ2-7 NA TRBV6-5 ASSYDTGSRNEQY
TRBJ1-1 TRBD1 TRBV18 ASSEQGRNTEAF
TRBJ2-7 TRBD2 TRBV20-1 SASKPSGGLGEQY
TRBJ2-7 TRBD2 TRBV19 ASSTTSGGYEQY
TRBJ2-7 TRBD1 TRBV3-1 ASSPGQAVEQY
TRBJ2-7 NA TRBV6-1 ASSEGLVRYEQY
TRBJ2-7 TRBD1 TRBV28 ASSLSGTGGVDEQY
TRBJ2-1 NA TRBV12-3/TRBV12-4 ASSPSVYNEQF
TRBJ1-1 NA TRBV5-1 ASSLARTPTEAF
TRBJ2-7 NA TRBV9 ASSVDHGQGSLYEQY
TRBJ2-1 TRBD2 TRBV14 ASSQDLSGRINEQF
TRBJ1-6 TRBD1 TRBV7-2 ASSTNPGQGSPLH
TRBJ1-5 NA TRBV9 ASSARGGVNQPQH
TRBJ2-1 NA TRBV18 ASSPFRDSYNEQF
TRBJ2-2 NA TRBV7-7 ASSVTLNTGELF
TRBJ2-1 TRBD2 TRBV7-9 ASSSTLGAGNYNEQF
TRBJ1-4 TRBD1 TRBV2 ASGGSTGPNEKLF
TRBJ1-6 NA TRBV15 ATSRGDVDSPLH
TRBJ1-4 TRBD1 TRBV4-2 ASSQDRGGDEKLF
TRBJ2-3 TRBD2 TRBV20-1 SASAGTSGIDTQY
TRBJ2-3 TRBD1 TRBV10-3 AISDRVATDTQY
TRBJ1-4 NA TRBV6-1 ASSPQANLATNEKLF
TRBJ2-3 NA TRBV6-1 ASSEAFPGTISGDTQY
TRBJ2-1 NA TRBV5-6 ASSDRDLPAL
TRBJ2-1 NA TRBV20-1 SARDLELRTFYNEQF
TRBJ2-2 NA TRBV10-3 AIRTGTGELF
TRBJ2-3 TRBD2 TRBV20-1 SATSGRSTSTQY
TRBJ1-6 NA TRBV3-1 ASSQDTVGPLH
TRBJ2-5 NA TRBV20-1 SASPLARETQY
TRBJ2-1 TRBD1 TRBV27 ASRTGGSYNEQF
TRBJ2-5 NA TRBV20-1 SANRDGEETQY
TRBJ2-3 NA TRBV6-1 ASTTPGTSTDTQY
TRBJ2-7 TRBD2 TRBV5-1 ASSRRAGGSEQY
TRBJ2-2 NA TRBV28 ASKLNTGELF
TRBJ2-1 NA TRBV2 ASKWRQLVPSSYNEQF
TRBJ2-2 TRBD1 TRBV7-9 ASSGGQGSNTGELF
TRBJ2-1 TRBD2 TRBV29-1 SGMGGLAGGPGGNEQF
TRBJ2-3 NA TRBV3-1 ASSLRGATVSTDTQY
TRBJ2-2 NA TRBV7-2 ASSATVSGVGELF
TRBJ2-5 TRBD2 TRBV12-3/TRBV12-4 ASSFLREGRETQY
TRBJ2-5 TRBD2 TRBV6-2/TRBV6-3 ASNDRLAGKETQY
TRBJ2-3 NA TRBV7-9 ASSFYIGPALDTQY